These 15 T cell receptor beta chains share one sample of origin, sequenced in a study of blood T cells in healthy people across ages. The second PCR ran roughly 6 to 11 cycles with a sample-barcoded 5' primer and J-beta primers. Each CDR3 protein is one row after TCRdb ran MiXCR on the 5' RACE reads. The top ten clones hold around 11% of a sample with approximately 1.5 million distinct CDR3 sequences, almost 35% of them seen once. Source material: blood. These receptors were obtained from a woman aged 30 to 39 in good health.

V usage is TRBV5-1 and J usage is TRBJ1-1; 8 bases are shared with TRBD1. Germline CDR1 SGHRS, CDR2 YFSETQ. This CDR3 contains 13 residues. Trimming removed 5 bases from V and 8 bases from J; junction bases left unmatched: 8. For the CDR3, the DNA is TGCGCCAGCAGGCTAAACACAGGGGGAGAAGCTTTCTTT. Its protein product is CASRLNTGGEAFF.

This clonotype was observed a handful of times. This chain links TRBV27 with TRBJ1-2, with unresolved D. The CDR3 sequence is 13 residues long. Germline assignment: CDR1 MNHEY and CDR2 SMNVEV (reference sequence). Between the trimmed V and J ends, which lost 5 bases and 6 bases, there was a span of 13 bases. CDR3 bases: TGTGCCAGCAGTCCGCCGGACGGGGATGGCTACACCTTC. Its protein product is CASSPPDGDGYTF.

This chain connects TRBV20-1 to TRBJ1-1; 8 bases match TRBD1. The CDR3 covers 17 residues. The germline CDR1 and CDR2 sequences are DFQATT and SNEGSKA (reference sequence). Losses at the gene ends were 6 bases for V and 5 bases for J; bases not matched to a gene: 20. CDR3 nucleotides: TGCAGTGCCATAGAGCTCGGGACAGGTCTACCGGGGACTGAAGCTTTCTTT. Its protein is CSAIELGTGLPGTEAFF.

The chain uses TRBV20-1 and TRBJ2-1; 7 bases agree with TRBD2. V trimming: 3 bases; J trimming: 6 bases; junction bases outside the gene matches: 8. The CDR3 runs to 14 residues. Per the germline V gene, CDR1 is DFQATT and CDR2 is SNEGSKA (reference sequence). CDR3 bases: TGCAGTGCTAGTGGGGGGGACGGATGCAATGAGCAGTTCTTC. As protein: CSASGGDGCNEQFF.

This clonotype was observed a handful of times. CDR3 in amino acids: CASSLRYAYNEQFF. The DNA for the CDR3 is TGCGCCAGCAGCCTTAGATATGCCTACAATGAGCAGTTCTTC. The chain combines TRBV5-1 with TRBJ2-1; no firm D call. The V gene's germline CDR1 is SGHRS and CDR2 YFSETQ. The V end lost 4 bases, the J end lost 2 bases, and 10 bases lay between the germline ends. The CDR3 has 14 residues.

This chain links TRBV14 with TRBJ2-3; 7 bases map to TRBD2. The V and J ends lost 1 base and 2 bases, in that order; junction bases with no gene match: 9. Germline CDR1 reads SGHDN; CDR2 reads FVKESK. CDR3 length: 17 amino acids. CDR3 nucleotide sequence: TGTGCCAGCAGCCAAGGACTAGCTTCCAAAAACACAGATACGCAGTATTTT. Translated: CASSQGLASKNTDTQYF.

The chain couples TRBV7-3 to TRBJ2-1; TRBD2 agrees at 7 bases. Unmatched junction bases numbered 15, after V lost 3 bases and J lost 4 bases. In germline, CDR1 is SGHTA, CDR2 FQGTGA. The CDR3 covers 18 residues. The CDR3 here is CASSFYPSTGGKYNEQFF. In DNA form, the CDR3 reads TGTGCCAGCAGCTTTTATCCCTCAACGGGAGGCAAATACAATGAGCAGTTCTTC.

The chain carries TRBV29-1 and TRBJ1-5; D is possibly TRBD1 (5 bases). The CDR3 loop spans 14 amino acids. Germline V gene sequence: CDR1 SQVTM, CDR2 ANQGSEA. Trimming removed 4 bases at V and 3 bases at J, with 13 bases between. In nucleotides, the CDR3 is TGCAGCGTTGTGCTGACAGACTACAATCAGCCCCAGCATTTT. Protein sequence: CSVVLTDYNQPQHF.

This clonotype has only a few counts. This chain connects TRBV7-9 to TRBJ2-1; TRBD2 matches 14 bases. J lost 0 bases, V lost 11 bases, and 6 bases had no gene match. This CDR3 has 16 amino acids. The V gene's germline CDR1 is SEHNR and CDR2 FQNEAQ (reference sequence). CDR3 residues: CAAGLAGGFSYNEQFF. In DNA, the CDR3 is TGTGCCGCTGGACTAGCGGGAGGATTCTCCTACAATGAGCAGTTCTTC.

The J gene is TRBJ1-6, the V gene TRBV4-1; perhaps TRBD1 as D (5 bases). The CDR3 extends over 16 amino acids. The germline V gene has CDR1 MGHRA and CDR2 YSYEKL. V lost 2 bases to trimming and J lost 0 bases, with 8 bases between them. The CDR3 here is CASSQQGSSYNSPLHF. The CDR3 nucleotides read TGCGCCAGCAGCCAACAGGGAAGCTCCTATAATTCACCCCTCCACTTT.

This clonotype came up many times. The CDR3 region is CSVGGSLDTQYF. CDR3 DNA sequence: TGCAGCGTTGGAGGATCCTTAGATACGCAGTATTTT. The rearrangement links TRBV29-1 to TRBJ2-3; D unresolved. Trimming took off 4 bases at V and 5 bases at J, with 10 bases between the two ends. The germline V gene encodes CDR1 SQVTM and CDR2 ANQGSEA. The CDR3 has 12 residues.

The V and J genes are TRBV4-2 and TRBJ2-1, with D perhaps matching TRBD2 (6 bases). V was trimmed by 1 base and J by 7 bases, leaving 20 bases between them. Germline CDR1 LGHNA, CDR2 YNFKEQ. The CDR3 has 17 residues. For the CDR3, the DNA is TGTGCCAGCAGCCAAGCAGCAACTAGCAGGAGAAGGAATGAGCAGTTCTTC. Translating it yields CASSQAATSRRRNEQFF.

V gene TRBV7-9 combines with J gene TRBJ2-2; D is uncertain. The germline V gene encodes CDR1 SEHNR and CDR2 FQNEAQ (reference sequence). This CDR3 comprises 11 residues. Trimming cost V 5 bases and J 7 bases, with 5 bases left between them. This CDR3 reads CASSGNGELFF. Written as DNA, the CDR3 is TGTGCCAGCAGCGGGAACGGGGAGCTGTTTTTT.

The J gene is TRBJ1-5, the V gene TRBV3-1; D may be TRBD1 (6 bases). V lost 3 bases and J 1 base, leaving 13 bases between the germline ends. This CDR3 spans 16 amino acids. The germline CDR1 and CDR2 sequences are LGHDT and YNNKEL (reference sequence). The CDR3 region is CASSHSDSFSNQPQHF. CDR3 DNA sequence: TGTGCCAGCAGCCACTCGGACAGTTTCAGCAATCAGCCCCAGCATTTT. Full variable domain (missing parts from reference TRBV3-1 and TRBJ1-5): DTAVSQTPKYLVTQMGNDKSIKCEQNLGHDTMYWYKQDSKKFLKIMFSYNNKELIINETVPNRFSPKSPDKAHLNLHINSLELGDSAVYFCASSHSDSFSNQPQHFGDGTRLSIL.

As regards this clonotype: It may be a read error: a sequence one base away is much more abundant. The rearrangement uses TRBV7-9 and TRBJ2-3; D might be TRBD1 or TRBD2, each matching 6 bases. The germline CDR1 and CDR2 sequences are SEHNR and FQNEAQ (reference sequence). V lost 8 bases and J 5 bases, leaving 14 bases between the germline ends. CDR3 length equals 13 residues. The CDR3 nucleotides read TGTGCCAGCGGCGAACAGGGAGGAGATACGCAGTATTTT. Translating it yields CASGEQGGDTQYF.